This record concerns one TCR beta chain sequence. The antigen is unknown. Every isolated RNA sample was fully reverse transcribed, so sequencing captured expressed TCRB transcripts. The method was immunoSEQ multiplex PCR; TCRdb's version includes in-frame clones alone and lacks a portion of them. The sample lists about 930,000 clones, roughly 15% occurring once. Sorted cells reached over 95% purity in every population. These data originate in a study of beta chain features in type 1 diabetes. Study details: The examined sorted cells totaled fewer than 140 million across samples.

Study-level findings and limits: Researchers cautioned that cDNA sequencing could over-represent cells with high TCR expression.

Sequenced: naive CD4+ T cells from blood. This clonotype originated in a woman under 30 in good health.

CDR3 sequence: CASSEEQGLVPQHF. For the CDR3, the DNA is TGTGCCAGCAGTGAAGAACAGGGGCTGGTGCCCCAGCATTTT. The V gene is TRBV2, the J gene TRBJ1-5; 7 bases agree with TRBD1. Germline trimming cut 1 base from V and 9 bases from J; bases unmatched to any gene: 6. The CDR3 consists of 14 residues. Germline V gives CDR1 SNHLY, CDR2 FYNNEI. The entire variable domain, with the rest obtained from reference TRBV2 and TRBJ1-5, is as follows: EPEVTQTPSHQVTQMGQEVILRCVPISNHLYFYWYRQILGQKVEFLVSFYNNEISEKSEIFDDQFSVERPDGSNFTLKIRSTKLEDSAMYFCASSEEQGLVPQHFGDGTRLSIL.